The 3 T cell receptor beta chains listed next were all sequenced from one sample in a study of T cell repertoires in cytomegalovirus infection. TCRdb re-derived calls from the reads in MiXCR, one entry per CDR3 protein. The repertoire has around 900,000 distinct CDR3 sequences, approximately 31% of them found once; the top ten carry over 12%. Their recognized antigens are unknown. This sample comprised cultured CD8+ T cells from PBMCs, obtained from culture after CMV antigen stimulation. Receptors originate from a human donor in good health (CMV status not recorded). Some clones in this sample may be carry-over from other donors' samples.

This clonotype showed up just a few times. The chain combines TRBV4-1 with TRBJ2-1; TRBD2 matches at 8 bases. The CDR3 covers 15 residues. With 3 bases clipped from V and 9 bases from J, the junction kept 10 bases outside the gene matches. The germline CDR1 and CDR2 sequences are MGHRA and YSYEKL. CDR3 sequence: CASSHLSLAGREQFF. The DNA of the CDR3 is TGCGCCAGCAGCCACCTGAGTCTAGCGGGTCGTGAGCAGTTCTTC.

The chain combines TRBV6-4 with TRBJ1-1, with D uncertain. From germline, CDR1 is MRHNA and CDR2 SNTAGT. The CDR3 runs to 13 residues. With 5 bases removed from V and 1 base from J, the gap between germline ends came to 8 bases. CDR3 coding DNA: TGTGCCAGCAGTACCTACACGAACACTGAAGCTTTCTTT. This translates into CASSTYTNTEAFF.

This clonotype was observed at least ten times. The CDR3: CASSLGAGAAYEQYV. CDR3 bases: TGTGCCAGCAGCTTAGGAGCAGGGGCCGCCTACGAGCAGTACGTC. This rearrangement joins TRBV7-6 to TRBJ2-7, with D possibly being TRBD1 (6 bases). Between the trimmed V and J ends, which lost 1 base and 2 bases, there was a span of 12 bases. The CDR3 is 15 amino acids. The germline V gene encodes CDR1 SGHVS and CDR2 FNYEAQ.